This TCR beta chain was identified during a study of cytomegalovirus exposure and HLA in healthy donors. The CDR3 is made up of 21 amino acids. The PCR used 60 Vbeta and 13 Jbeta primers. The table came from immunoSEQ multiplex PCR; TCRdb's copy has only in-frame clones and leaves some out. Among 180,000 or so clones listed, about 9% were seen once. Specimen: PBMCs. The receptor was isolated from a woman aged 30 to 39 in good health and CMV-seropositive. This chain connects TRBV21-1 to TRBJ2-4; the table's D gene call, TRBD2, was not cross checked with the DNA. TRBV21-1 counts as a pseudogene. CDR3 sequence (DNA): TGTGCCAGCAGCAAAGCGCTCCGGTACTCTGGTCGGGATATAGCCAAAAACATTCAGTACTTC. This encodes CASSKALRYSGRDIAKNIQYF.